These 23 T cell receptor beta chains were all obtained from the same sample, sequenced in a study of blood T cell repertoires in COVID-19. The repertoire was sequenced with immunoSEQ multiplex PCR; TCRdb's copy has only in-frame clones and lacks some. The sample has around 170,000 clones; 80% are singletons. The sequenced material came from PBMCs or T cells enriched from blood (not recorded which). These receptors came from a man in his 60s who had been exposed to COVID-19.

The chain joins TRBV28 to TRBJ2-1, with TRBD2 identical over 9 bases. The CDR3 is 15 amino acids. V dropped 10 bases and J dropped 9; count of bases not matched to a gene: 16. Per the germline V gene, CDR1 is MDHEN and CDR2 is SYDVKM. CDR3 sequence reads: CATLGGGRALGEQFF. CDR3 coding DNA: TGTGCCACCCTGGGGGGCGGGAGGGCCCTGGGTGAGCAGTTCTTC.

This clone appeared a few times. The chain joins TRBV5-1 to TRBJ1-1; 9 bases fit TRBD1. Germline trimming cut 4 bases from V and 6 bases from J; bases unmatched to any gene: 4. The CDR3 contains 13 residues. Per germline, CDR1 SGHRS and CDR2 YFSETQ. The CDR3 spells CASSRQGGAEAFF. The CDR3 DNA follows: TGCGCCAGCAGCCGACAGGGGGGAGCTGAAGCTTTCTTT. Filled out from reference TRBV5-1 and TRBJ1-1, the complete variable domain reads KAGVTQTPRYLIKTRGQQVTLSCSPISGHRSVSWYQQTPGQGLQFLFEYFSETQRNKGNFPGRFSGRQFSNSRSEMNVSTLELGDSALYLCASSRQGGAEAFFGQGTRLTVV.

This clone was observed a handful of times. The CDR3 DNA follows: TGTGCCACCAGCGGTGCGTTCGGGAGCGGGGGCGAAGAGACCCAGTACTTC. This sequence encodes CATSGAFGSGGEETQYF. The V gene is TRBV15, the J gene TRBJ2-5; 8 bases line up with TRBD2. J lost 3 bases, V lost 5 bases, and 14 bases had no gene match. The CDR3 has 17 amino acids. CDR1 and CDR2 (germline): LNHNV, YYDKDF (reference sequence).

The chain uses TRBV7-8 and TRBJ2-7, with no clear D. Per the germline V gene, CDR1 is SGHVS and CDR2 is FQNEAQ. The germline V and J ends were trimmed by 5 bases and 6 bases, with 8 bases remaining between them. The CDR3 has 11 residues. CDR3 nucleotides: TGTGCCAGCAGCCCCAACACCGAGCAGTACTTC. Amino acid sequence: CASSPNTEQYF.

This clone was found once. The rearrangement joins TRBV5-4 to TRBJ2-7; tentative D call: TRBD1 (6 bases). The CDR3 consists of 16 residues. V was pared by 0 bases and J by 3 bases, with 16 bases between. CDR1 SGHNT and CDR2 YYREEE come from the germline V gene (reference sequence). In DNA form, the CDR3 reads TGTGCCAGCAGCTTGGATAGCTCAGGGGCTTACTACGAGCAGTACTTC. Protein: CASSLDSSGAYYEQYF.

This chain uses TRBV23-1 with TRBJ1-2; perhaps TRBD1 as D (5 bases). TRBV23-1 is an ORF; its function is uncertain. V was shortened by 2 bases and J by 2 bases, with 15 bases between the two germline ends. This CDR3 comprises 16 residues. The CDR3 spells CASSQPDSGLNYGYTF. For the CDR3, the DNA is TGCGCCAGCAGTCAACCGGACTCGGGACTGAACTATGGCTACACCTTC.

The CDR3 coding sequence is TGTGCCAGCAGCCAAGTGCGGGATAGCAATCAGCCCCAGCATTTT. Translating gives CASSQVRDSNQPQHF. This chain uses TRBV3-1 (or the pseudogene TRBV3-2) with TRBJ1-5, with D hard to call. Trimming removed 1 base at V and 0 bases at J, with 7 bases between. Germline V CDR1 and CDR2: LGHDT, YNNKEL (reference sequence). CDR3 length: 15 residues.

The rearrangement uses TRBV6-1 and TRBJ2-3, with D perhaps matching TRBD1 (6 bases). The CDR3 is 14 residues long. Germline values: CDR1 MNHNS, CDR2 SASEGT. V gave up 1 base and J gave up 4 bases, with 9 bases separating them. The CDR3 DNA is TGTGCCAGCAGTGAAGGGAGGACAGCAGATACGCAGTATTTT. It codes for CASSEGRTADTQYF.

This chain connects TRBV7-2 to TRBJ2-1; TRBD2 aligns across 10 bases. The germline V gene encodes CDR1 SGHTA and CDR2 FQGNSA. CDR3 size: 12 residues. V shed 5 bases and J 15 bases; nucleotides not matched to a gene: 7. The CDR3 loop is CASSTRLAGWFF. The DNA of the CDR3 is TGTGCCAGCAGCACCCGACTAGCGGGTTGGTTCTTC. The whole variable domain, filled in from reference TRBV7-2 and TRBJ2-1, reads GAGVSQSPSNKVTEKGKDVELRCDPISGHTALYWYRQSLGQGLEFLIYFQGNSAPDKSGLPSDRFSAERTGGSVSTLTIQRTQQEDSAVYLCASSTRLAGWFFGPGTRLTVL.

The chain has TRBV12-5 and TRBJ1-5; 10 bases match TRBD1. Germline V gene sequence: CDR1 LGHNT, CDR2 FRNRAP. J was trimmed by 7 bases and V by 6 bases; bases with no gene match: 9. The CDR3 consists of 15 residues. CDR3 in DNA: TGTGCTAGTGGCCGGGGACAGGGGCCGTTGCAGCCCCAGCATTTT. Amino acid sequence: CASGRGQGPLQPQHF. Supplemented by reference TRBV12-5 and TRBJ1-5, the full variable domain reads DARVTQTPRHKVTEMGQEVTMRCQPILGHNTVFWYRQTMMQGLELLAYFRNRAPLDDSGMPKDRFSAEMPDATLATLKIQPSEPRDSAVYFCASGRGQGPLQPQHFGDGTRLSIL.

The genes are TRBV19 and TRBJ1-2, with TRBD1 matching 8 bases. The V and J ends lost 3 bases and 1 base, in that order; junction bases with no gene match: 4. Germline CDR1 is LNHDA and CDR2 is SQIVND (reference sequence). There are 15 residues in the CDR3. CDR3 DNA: TGTGCCAGTAGTATTTACACAGGGGGTAACTATGGCTACACCTTC. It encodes CASSIYTGGNYGYTF. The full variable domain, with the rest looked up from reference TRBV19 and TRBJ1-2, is DGGITQSPKYLFRKEGQNVTLSCEQNLNHDAMYWYRQDPGQGLRLIYYSQIVNDFQKGDIAEGYSVSREKKESFPLTVTSAQKNPTAFYLCASSIYTGGNYGYTFGSGTRLTVV.

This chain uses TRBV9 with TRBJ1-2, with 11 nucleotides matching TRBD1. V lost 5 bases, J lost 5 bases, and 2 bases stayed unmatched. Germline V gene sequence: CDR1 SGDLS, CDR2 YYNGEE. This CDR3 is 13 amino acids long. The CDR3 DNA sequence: TGTGCCAGCAGGGGACAGGGGGAATATGGCTACACCTTC. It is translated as CASRGQGEYGYTF.

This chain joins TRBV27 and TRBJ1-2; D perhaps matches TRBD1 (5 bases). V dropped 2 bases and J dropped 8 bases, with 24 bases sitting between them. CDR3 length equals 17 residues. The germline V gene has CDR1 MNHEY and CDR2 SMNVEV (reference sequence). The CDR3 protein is CASSLRALTWGVVGYTF. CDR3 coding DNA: TGTGCCAGCAGTTTAAGGGCATTAACCTGGGGGGTCGTCGGCTACACCTTC.

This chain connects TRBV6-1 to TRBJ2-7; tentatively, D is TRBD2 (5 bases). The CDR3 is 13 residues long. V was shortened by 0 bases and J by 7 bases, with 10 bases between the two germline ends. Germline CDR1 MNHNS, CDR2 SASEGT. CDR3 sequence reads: CASSEAQRDEQYF. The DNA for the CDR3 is TGTGCCAGCAGTGAAGCGCAGAGGGATGAGCAGTACTTC.

The chain's CDR3 is CASSFASGSTSEQYF. CDR3 DNA sequence: TGTGCCAGCAGCTTTGCCAGCGGGAGTACGAGCGAGCAGTACTTC. The chain joins TRBV5-4 to TRBJ2-7, with 8 positions matching TRBD2. The junction had 10 bases not matched to a gene; V was cut back by 2 bases and J by 6 bases. The CDR3 runs 15 residues. Germline CDR1 reads SGHNT; CDR2 reads YYREEE (reference sequence).

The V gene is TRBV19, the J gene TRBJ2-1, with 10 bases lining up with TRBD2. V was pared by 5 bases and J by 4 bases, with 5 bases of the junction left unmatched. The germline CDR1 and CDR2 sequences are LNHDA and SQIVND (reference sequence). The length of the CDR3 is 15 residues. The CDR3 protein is CASSLGLAVYNEQFF. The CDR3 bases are TGTGCCAGTAGTCTCGGACTAGCGGTTTACAATGAGCAGTTCTTC.

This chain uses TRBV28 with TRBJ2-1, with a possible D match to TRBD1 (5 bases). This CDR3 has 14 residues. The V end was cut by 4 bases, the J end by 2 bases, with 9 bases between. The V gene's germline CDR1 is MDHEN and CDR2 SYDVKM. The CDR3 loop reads CASSSPGPYNEQFF. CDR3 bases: TGTGCCAGCAGTTCGCCAGGGCCCTACAATGAGCAGTTCTTC. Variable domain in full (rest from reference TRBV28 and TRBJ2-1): DVKVTQSSRYLVKRTGEKVFLECVQDMDHENMFWYRQDPGLGLRLIYFSYDVKMKEKGDIPEGYSVSREKKERFSLILESASTNQTSMYLCASSSPGPYNEQFFGPGTRLTVL.

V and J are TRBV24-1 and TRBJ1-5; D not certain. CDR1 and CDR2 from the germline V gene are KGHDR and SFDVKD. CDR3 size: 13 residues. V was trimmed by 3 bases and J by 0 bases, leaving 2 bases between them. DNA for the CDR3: TGTGCCACCAGTGATCATAGCAATCAGCCCCAGCATTTT. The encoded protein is CATSDHSNQPQHF.

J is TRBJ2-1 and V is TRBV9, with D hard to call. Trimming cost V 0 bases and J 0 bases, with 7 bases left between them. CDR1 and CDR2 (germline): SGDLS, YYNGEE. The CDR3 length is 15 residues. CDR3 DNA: TGTGCCAGCAGCGTAGATTTCAACTCCTACAATGAGCAGTTCTTC. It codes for CASSVDFNSYNEQFF.

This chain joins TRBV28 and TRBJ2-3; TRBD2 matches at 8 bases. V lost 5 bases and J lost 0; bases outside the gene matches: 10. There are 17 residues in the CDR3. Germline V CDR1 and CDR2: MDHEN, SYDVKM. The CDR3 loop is CASSPTGLALSTDTQYF. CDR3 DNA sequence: TGTGCCAGCAGTCCAACTGGACTAGCCCTCAGCACAGATACGCAGTATTTT.

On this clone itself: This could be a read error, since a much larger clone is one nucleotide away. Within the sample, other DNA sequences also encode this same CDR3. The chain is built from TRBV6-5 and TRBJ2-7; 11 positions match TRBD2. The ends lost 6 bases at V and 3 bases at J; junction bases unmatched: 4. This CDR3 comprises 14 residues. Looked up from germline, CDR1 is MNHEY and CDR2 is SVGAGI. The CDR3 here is CASSPGTSGYEQYF. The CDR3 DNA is TGTGCCAGCAGCCCCGGGACTAGCGGCTACGAGCAGTACTTC.

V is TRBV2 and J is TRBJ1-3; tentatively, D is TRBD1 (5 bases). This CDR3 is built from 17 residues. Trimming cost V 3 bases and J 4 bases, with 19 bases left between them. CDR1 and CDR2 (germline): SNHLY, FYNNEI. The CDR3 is CASSDWGLSNSGNTIYF. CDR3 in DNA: TGTGCCAGCAGTGATTGGGGCCTCTCAAACTCCGGAAACACCATATATTTT.

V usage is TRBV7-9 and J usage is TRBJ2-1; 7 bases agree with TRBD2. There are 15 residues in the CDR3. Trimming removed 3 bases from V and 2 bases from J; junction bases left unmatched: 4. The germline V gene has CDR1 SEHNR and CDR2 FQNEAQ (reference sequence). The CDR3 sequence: CASSFSGSPYNEQFF. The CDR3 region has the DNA TGTGCCAGCAGCTTTAGCGGGTCCCCCTACAATGAGCAGTTCTTC.